The 19 T cell receptor beta chains listed next were all sequenced from one sample in a study of neurological immune-mediated disorders. TCRdb re-called the 5' RACE reads through MiXCR, storing one row per CDR3 protein. This table holds tens of thousands of distinct CDR3 sequences, roughly 10% found once. Noted time point: longitudinal time-point 1 (baseline). Sequenced material: PBMCs. These receptors all come from a man aged 30 to 45 in good health.

This clonotype occurred many times. The CDR3 reads CSVKTGSNTEAFF. DNA for the CDR3: TGCAGCGTGAAGACCGGGTCGAACACTGAAGCTTTCTTT. The chain joins TRBV29-1 to TRBJ1-1; D is unresolved. V lost 6 bases and J 1 base, leaving 12 bases between the germline ends. Germline CDR1 and CDR2: SQVTM and ANQGSEA. CDR3 length: 13 residues.

The rearrangement uses TRBV28 and TRBJ1-1; D not certain. The CDR3 totals 12 residues. Germline V gene lookup returns CDR1 MDHEN and CDR2 SYDVKM. Between the trimmed V and J ends, which lost 5 bases and 11 bases, there was a span of 15 bases. In DNA, the CDR3 is TGTGCCAGCAGTCATAGACCGACAAGGGCTTTCTTT. This sequence encodes CASSHRPTRAFF.

There are many counts of this clonotype. The chain combines TRBV27 with TRBJ1-4, with no clear D. The length of the CDR3 is 14 residues. Germline values: CDR1 MNHEY, CDR2 SMNVEV (reference sequence). V was shortened by 2 bases and J by 7 bases, with 11 bases between the two germline ends. CDR3 bases: TGTGCCAGCAGTTTACCAGGAGAAGGTGAAAAACTGTTTTTT. Its translation is CASSLPGEGEKLFF.

Points on this clonotype: This may come from a read error, since a much larger clone is one base off. J is TRBJ2-7 and V is TRBV24-1; 7 bases are shared with TRBD1. CDR1 and CDR2 (germline): KGHDR, SFDVKD. The CDR3 spans 13 residues. CDR3 sequence: CATNSGQSYEQNF. CDR3 DNA sequence: TGTGCCACCAACTCGGGACAGTCCTACGAGCAGAACTTC.

This clonotype was detected only a few times. The chain recombines TRBV12-3 or TRBV12-4 with TRBJ2-3; TRBD2 matches at 11 bases. V lost 6 bases to trimming and J lost 3 bases; unmatched junction nucleotides: 5. This CDR3 comprises 15 residues. As DNA, the CDR3 is TGTGCCAGCAGACAGACTAGCGGGAAGACAGATACGCAGTATTTT. This translates into CASRQTSGKTDTQYF.

This clonotype has ten or more counts. This sequence joins TRBV3-1 and TRBJ2-7, with a possible D match to TRBD1 (6 bases). Germline values: CDR1 LGHDT, CDR2 YNNKEL (reference sequence). Trimming pared 5 bases from V and 1 base from J, leaving 12 bases between. The CDR3 length is 14 residues. Written as DNA, the CDR3 is TGTGCCAGCAGCTCCCCTAGGGGGTCCTACGAGCAGTACTTC. Translated, it gives CASSSPRGSYEQYF.

This clonotype occurred many times. This chain joins TRBV20-1 and TRBJ1-1; D remains unclear. This CDR3 is 10 amino acids long. Germline loops: CDR1 DFQATT, CDR2 SNEGSKA (reference sequence). CDR3 region: CRAVNTEAFF. The CDR3 DNA reads as TGCAGAGCAGTGAACACTGAAGCTTTCTTT.

This clonotype was detected many times. This chain uses TRBV14 with TRBJ2-7; D possibly corresponds to TRBD1 (5 bases). The CDR3 totals 17 residues. The germline CDR1 and CDR2 sequences are SGHDN and FVKESK. The ends were cut back, 4 bases at V and 0 bases at J, with 19 bases in the middle. The CDR3 loop reads CASSPLERVRDSYEQYF. CDR3 nucleotide sequence: TGTGCCAGCAGCCCCCTTGAACGAGTCAGGGACTCCTACGAGCAGTACTTC.

Many counts were recorded for this clonotype. The rearrangement links TRBV3-1 to TRBJ2-7; D is unclear. There are 13 residues in the CDR3. Germline V gene sequence: CDR1 LGHDT, CDR2 YNNKEL (reference sequence). V gave up 6 bases and J gave up 4 bases, with 13 bases separating them. This CDR3 reads CASSRANMYEQYF. DNA for the CDR3: TGTGCCAGCAGTCGAGCGAACATGTACGAGCAGTACTTC.

This clonotype was counted ten times or more. The V gene is TRBV3-1, the J gene TRBJ2-2; TRBD1 aligns across 9 bases. The ends lost 10 bases at V and 2 bases at J; junction bases unmatched: 5. Germline V gives CDR1 LGHDT, CDR2 YNNKEL (reference sequence). This CDR3 is 14 amino acids long. Here the CDR3 DNA reads TGTGCCACCAACAGGGGGCCCAACACCGGGGAGCTGTTTTTT. Its translation is CATNRGPNTGELFF. The variable domain in full, with the rest retrieved from reference TRBV3-1 and TRBJ2-2, is DTAVSQTPKYLVTQMGNDKSIKCEQNLGHDTMYWYKQDSKKFLKIMFSYNNKELIINETVPNRFSPKSPDKAHLNLHINSLELGDSAVYFCATNRGPNTGELFFGEGSRLTVL.

This clonotype was counted once. CDR3 residues: CASSEGTGEYNEQFF. CDR3 DNA: TGTGCCAGCAGTGAAGGGACAGGCGAATACAATGAGCAGTTCTTC. The V call is TRBV6-1, the J call TRBJ2-1; 7 positions agree with TRBD1. The CDR3 contains 15 residues. V gave up 1 base and J gave up 4 bases; unmatched junction bases: 4. The germline gives CDR1 MNHNS, CDR2 SASEGT.

This chain links TRBV29-1 with TRBJ2-3; the D gene is possibly TRBD2 (6 bases). V lost 7 bases and J 3 bases, leaving 11 bases between the germline ends. Germline CDR1 and CDR2: SQVTM and ANQGSEA. The CDR3 is 12 residues long. The CDR3 coding sequence is TGCAGCGCCGCGGGACCAACAGATACGCAGTATTTT. Protein sequence: CSAAGPTDTQYF.

This clonotype is medium-sized by share. This chain joins TRBV5-1 and TRBJ2-5, with 9 bases aligning to TRBD2. The CDR3 contains 16 residues. J lost 1 base, V lost 0 bases, and 4 bases had no gene match. The germline V gene has CDR1 SGHRS and CDR2 YFSETQ. CDR3 nucleotide sequence: TGCGCCAGCAGCTTGGCCCCTAGCGGGGCCCAAGAGACCCAGTACTTC. It yields the protein CASSLAPSGAQETQYF.

This clonotype was seen many times. The V and J genes are TRBV20-1 and TRBJ2-7; tentatively, D is TRBD2 (5 bases). The CDR3 totals 15 residues. Germline loops: CDR1 DFQATT, CDR2 SNEGSKA (reference sequence). Trimming removed 7 bases from V and 3 bases from J, with 22 bases in between. For the CDR3, the DNA is TGCAGTGGACATCAACTTGGGCTAGCAGACTACGAGCAGTACTTC. Protein product: CSGHQLGLADYEQYF.

This clonotype was counted at least ten times. The V and J genes are TRBV5-1 and TRBJ2-3; a possible D gene is TRBD2 (6 bases). The CDR3 loop spans 16 amino acids. Trimming stripped 3 bases from V and 2 bases from J, with 16 bases between. Germline V gives CDR1 SGHRS, CDR2 YFSETQ. Written as DNA, the CDR3 is TGCGCCAGCAGCTCCCGGGACTCTTCCTTCACAGATACGCAGTATTTT. Its protein product is CASSSRDSSFTDTQYF.

This clonotype was found many times. The chain employs TRBV12-3 or TRBV12-4 and TRBJ2-1; D remains unclear. The length of the CDR3 is 13 residues. V lost 6 bases to trimming and J lost 3 bases, with 9 bases between them. CDR3 in amino acids: CASRNPGYNEQFF. The CDR3 nucleotides are TGTGCCAGCAGAAACCCGGGCTACAATGAGCAGTTCTTC.

This clonotype has ten or more counts. The V gene is TRBV2, the J gene TRBJ2-4; 8 bases line up with TRBD2. With V trimmed by 6 bases and J by 1 base, 17 bases remained unmatched. This CDR3 is 19 amino acids long. CDR1 and CDR2 from the germline V gene are SNHLY and FYNNEI. CDR3 in DNA: TGTGCCAGCAGCCACGGGGGGGGCCTATTGGAGAGGGCCAAAAACATTCAGTACTTC. Protein product: CASSHGGGLLERAKNIQYF. The full variable domain, its missing parts supplied by reference TRBV2 and TRBJ2-4, is EPEVTQTPSHQVTQMGQEVILRCVPISNHLYFYWYRQILGQKVEFLVSFYNNEISEKSEIFDDQFSVERPDGSNFTLKIRSTKLEDSAMYFCASSHGGGLLERAKNIQYFGAGTRLSVL.

This clonotype was detected many times. V usage is TRBV20-1 and J usage is TRBJ2-3, with a tentative D call TRBD2 (6 bases). The CDR3 has 15 amino acids. Between the trimmed V and J ends, which lost 1 base and 1 base, there was a span of 12 bases. Germline V gene data show CDR1 as DFQATT and CDR2 as SNEGSKA (reference sequence). The CDR3 here is CSARVWGEGTDTQYF. CDR3 in DNA: TGCAGTGCTAGAGTGTGGGGGGAGGGCACAGATACGCAGTATTTT.

This clonotype has a count of ten or more. This chain uses TRBV20-1 with TRBJ2-6; D may be TRBD2 (5 bases). This CDR3 comprises 14 residues. V was cut by 3 bases and J by 0 bases, with 6 bases left in between. Looked up from germline, CDR1 is DFQATT and CDR2 is SNEGSKA (reference sequence). This CDR3 is CSASRDSGANVLTF. The CDR3 nucleotides are TGCAGTGCTAGCCGGGACTCTGGGGCCAACGTCCTGACTTTC.